The 8 T cell receptor beta chains listed next were all sequenced from one sample in a study of vaccination effects on CD4 cells after COVID-19. Method: immunoSEQ multiplex PCR; TCRdb's copy keeps in-frame clones and lacks some. The data show about 22,000 clones, roughly three quarters seen once. Before sequencing took place, the ViraFEST assay used viral peptide pools to expand antigen-specific CD4+ T cells. The culture ran for approximately nine days before CD4+ T cells were isolated. The vaccine given was either BNT162b2 or mRNA-1273, in two doses. These TCRs' antigens remain unknown. Here the sequenced sample was CD4+ T cells from PBMCs cultured with SARS-CoV-2 spike peptides, taken after COVID-19 vaccination. These receptors were taken from a human donor who received a COVID-19 vaccine.

The rearrangement uses TRBV5-4 and TRBJ2-5, with no clear D. Germline CDR1 is SGHNT and CDR2 is YYREEE (reference sequence). This CDR3 is 14 amino acids long. With 0 bases removed from V and 5 bases from J, the gap between germline ends came to 11 bases. CDR3 amino acids: CASSLGLRRETQYF. In DNA, the CDR3 is TGTGCCAGCAGCTTGGGGCTGAGAAGGGAGACCCAGTACTTC.

This chain links TRBV4-1 with TRBJ2-4; 7 positions match TRBD1. Per the germline V gene, CDR1 is MGHRA and CDR2 is YSYEKL. V lost 2 bases and J lost 1; bases outside the gene matches: 8. This CDR3 has 17 amino acids. DNA for the CDR3: TGCGCCAGCAGCCAACCCGGTCAAGGGGGCGCCAAAAACATTCAGTACTTC. Its translation is CASSQPGQGGAKNIQYF.

The CDR3 region has the DNA TGTGCCAGCTCACCTCCGACCCGCACAGATACGCAGTATTTT. Its protein is CASSPPTRTDTQYF. J is TRBJ2-3 and V is TRBV18, with D hard to call. Trimming stripped 3 bases from V and 1 base from J, with 8 bases between. This CDR3 contains 14 residues. Germline V CDR1 and CDR2: KGHSH, LQKENI.

This chain uses TRBV30 with TRBJ1-4, with 7 bases aligning to TRBD1. This CDR3 has 14 amino acids. Germline CDR1 is GTSNPN and CDR2 is SVGIG (reference sequence). V lost 5 bases, J lost 4 bases, and 7 bases stayed unmatched. This CDR3 is CAWAGQSLNEKLFF. The DNA for the CDR3 is TGTGCCTGGGCGGGACAGAGCCTTAATGAAAAACTGTTTTTT.

This clone appeared once. The chain carries TRBV4-2 and TRBJ1-5; D is perhaps TRBD1 (5 bases). This CDR3 has 16 residues. V was cut by 0 bases and J by 7 bases, with 16 bases left in between. CDR1 is LGHNA and CDR2 is YNFKEQ in the germline V gene. The CDR3 sequence is CASSQEGAGLGQPQHF. As DNA, the CDR3 is TGTGCCAGCAGCCAAGAGGGTGCAGGGTTAGGACAGCCCCAGCATTTT.

This chain joins TRBV7-9 and TRBJ2-7; TRBD2 might be the D (6 bases). Germline V gene sequence: CDR1 SEHNR, CDR2 FQNEAQ (reference sequence). There are 14 residues in the CDR3. Trimming removed 7 bases at V and 2 bases at J, with 15 bases between. Written as DNA, the CDR3 is TGTGCCAGCACCCTGGGGGAGGTTGCCTACGAGCAGTACTTC. It is translated as CASTLGEVAYEQYF.

This clone has only a few counts. This chain connects TRBV19 to TRBJ1-5; D gene uncertain. Germline loops: CDR1 LNHDA, CDR2 SQIVND (reference sequence). Trimming cost V 2 bases and J 1 base, with 12 bases left between them. The CDR3 has 16 residues. The CDR3 DNA reads TGTGCCAGTAGTATATTTGAGTCATCCAGCAATCAGCCCCAGCATTTT. Encoded protein: CASSIFESSSNQPQHF.

This chain uses TRBV6-5 with TRBJ2-5, with D perhaps TRBD1 (5 bases). The CDR3 is 16 amino acids. Germline-derived CDR1 and CDR2 are MNHEY and SVGAGI. Trimming removed 3 bases from V and 3 bases from J, with 17 bases in between. CDR3 region: CASSYGAMGREETQYF. CDR3 nucleotides: TGTGCCAGCAGTTATGGGGCAATGGGCCGGGAAGAGACCCAGTACTTC.